The present TCR beta chain was sequenced within a study of T cells in tuberculosis. Study conclusions and caveats: Using the GMM-specific repertoire gave under 90% accuracy versus 60% to 70% with motifs. Shorter CDR3-alpha in active tuberculosis partly drove smaller distances. Selection depended on which cryopreserved specimens were available.

Time point described: new active TB diagnosis, blood taken before or within 7 days of starting treatment. Active tuberculosis patients were new diagnoses, HIV-seronegative, South African, and aged 18 years or older. Produced via immunoSEQ multiplex PCR; TCRdb's table is partial and in-frame only. Of about 35,000 clones in the sample, 80% to 95% were seen once. This CDR3 comprises 17 residues. Germline V gene sequence: CDR1 LGHNA, CDR2 YNFKEQ. V was trimmed by 1 base and J by 3 bases, leaving 15 bases between them. Worth noting for this clone: Its antigen is unidentified.

The chain carries TRBV4-2 and TRBJ1-4, with D possibly TRBD1 on 5 matching bases. This TCR derives from an adult with tuberculosis. This material consisted of PBMCs, taken at tuberculosis diagnosis. The CDR3 protein is CASSQALLTASNEKLFF. The DNA for the CDR3 is TGTGCCAGCAGCCAAGCTCTCTTGACAGCCTCTAATGAAAAACTGTTTTTT.